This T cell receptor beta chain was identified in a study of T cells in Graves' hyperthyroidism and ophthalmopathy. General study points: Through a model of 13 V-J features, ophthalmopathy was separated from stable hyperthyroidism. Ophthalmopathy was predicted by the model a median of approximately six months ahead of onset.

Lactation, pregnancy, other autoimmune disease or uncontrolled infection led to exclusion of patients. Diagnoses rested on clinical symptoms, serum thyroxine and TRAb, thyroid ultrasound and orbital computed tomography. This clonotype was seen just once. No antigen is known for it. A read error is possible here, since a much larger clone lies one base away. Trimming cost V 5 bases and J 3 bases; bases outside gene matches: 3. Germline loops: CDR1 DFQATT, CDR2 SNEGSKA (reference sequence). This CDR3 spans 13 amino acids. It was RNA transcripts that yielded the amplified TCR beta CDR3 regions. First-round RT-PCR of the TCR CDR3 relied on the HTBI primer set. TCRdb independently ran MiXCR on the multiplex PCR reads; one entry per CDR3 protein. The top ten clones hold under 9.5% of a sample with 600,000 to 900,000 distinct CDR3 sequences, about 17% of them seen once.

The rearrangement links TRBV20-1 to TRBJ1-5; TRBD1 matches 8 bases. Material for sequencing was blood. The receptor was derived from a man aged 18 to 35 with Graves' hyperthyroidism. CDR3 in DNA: TGCAGTGCTTCGACAGGGGCCAATCAGCCCCAGCATTTT. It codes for CSASTGANQPQHF.